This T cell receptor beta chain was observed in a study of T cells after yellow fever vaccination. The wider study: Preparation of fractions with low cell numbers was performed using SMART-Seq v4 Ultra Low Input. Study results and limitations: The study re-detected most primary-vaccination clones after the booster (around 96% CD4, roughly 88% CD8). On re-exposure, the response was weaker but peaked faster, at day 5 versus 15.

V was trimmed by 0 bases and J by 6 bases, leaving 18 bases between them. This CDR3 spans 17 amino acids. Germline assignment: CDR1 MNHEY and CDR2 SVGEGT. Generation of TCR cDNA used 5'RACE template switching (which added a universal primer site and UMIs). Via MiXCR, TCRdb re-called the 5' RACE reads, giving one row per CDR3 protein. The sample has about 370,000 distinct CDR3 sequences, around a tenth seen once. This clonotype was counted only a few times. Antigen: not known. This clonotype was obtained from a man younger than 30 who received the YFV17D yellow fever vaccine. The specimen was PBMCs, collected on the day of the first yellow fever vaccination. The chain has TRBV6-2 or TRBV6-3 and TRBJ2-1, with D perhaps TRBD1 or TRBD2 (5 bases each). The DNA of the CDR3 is TGTGCCAGCAGTTACTCGACGGTGGACGTTGGGGGCAATGAGCAGTTCTTC. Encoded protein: CASSYSTVDVGGNEQFF.